The 22 T cell receptor beta chains below were found in one sample sequenced in a study of response to subunit inactivated influenza vaccine (dated by TCRdb to 2016 to 2019). The library was generated by RT-PCR. Sequenced on an Illumina HiSeq 2500. TCRdb reprocessed the public reads (quality trimming at Q25 with fastp, clone calling with MiXCR) and kept in-frame beta chains. Entries are consolidated by CDR3 protein sequence, retaining the most common genes and DNA. This sample has about 570,000 distinct CDR3 sequences in its table, and approximately 11% of those were observed once. 9.5% to 11% of the sample is held by the ten biggest clonotypes. These data are also associated with another study on T cells expressing NK-cell markers. That second report states: TCR beta cDNA libraries were made by 5'RACE template switching that added a universal primer site and unique molecular identifiers.

The sample here was PBMCs from blood, taken on the day of vaccination. The receptors derive from a man aged 45 to 65 who received an inactivated influenza vaccine. Donor details come from another sample of the same person, matched by shared clones.

This chain uses TRBV5-1 with TRBJ2-1, with 12 nucleotides matching TRBD2. The CDR3 length is 17 residues. The V gene's germline CDR1 is SGHRS and CDR2 YFSETQ. Unmatched junction bases numbered 12, after V lost 3 bases and J lost 8 bases. CDR3 region: CASSWKPTSGSGDEQFF. For the CDR3, the DNA is TGCGCCAGCAGCTGGAAACCGACTAGCGGGAGTGGGGATGAGCAGTTCTTC. The full variable domain, in which reference TRBV5-1 and TRBJ2-1 provide the parts outside the CDR3, is KAGVTQTPRYLIKTRGQQVTLSCSPISGHRSVSWYQQTPGQGLQFLFEYFSETQRNKGNFPGRFSGRQFSNSRSEMNVSTLELGDSALYLCASSWKPTSGSGDEQFFGPGTRLTVL.

The chain couples TRBV24-1 to TRBJ2-1, with TRBD2 matching over 9 bases. Unmatched junction bases numbered 6, after V lost 4 bases and J lost 0 bases. This CDR3 is 17 amino acids long. Germline CDR1 and CDR2: KGHDR and SFDVKD. The CDR3 spells CATSDVSGSLSYNEQFF. As DNA, the CDR3 is TGTGCCACCAGTGACGTTAGCGGGAGCCTCTCCTACAATGAGCAGTTCTTC.

The V and J genes are TRBV7-2 and TRBJ2-1; D not certain. The germline V gene has CDR1 SGHTA and CDR2 FQGNSA. The CDR3 is 15 amino acids. V lost 3 bases and J lost 2, with 11 bases in between. The CDR3 loop is CASSLVAVTYNEQFF. The DNA for the CDR3 is TGTGCCAGCAGCTTGGTTGCGGTTACCTACAATGAGCAGTTCTTC. The full variable domain, completed using reference TRBV7-2 and TRBJ2-1, is GAGVSQSPSNKVTEKGKDVELRCDPISGHTALYWYRQSLGQGLEFLIYFQGNSAPDKSGLPSDRFSAERTGGSVSTLTIQRTQQEDSAVYLCASSLVAVTYNEQFFGPGTRLTVL.

The chain joins TRBV12-3 or TRBV12-4 to TRBJ1-2; D unclear. The CDR3 is 14 residues long. V lost 5 bases and J lost 4, with 14 bases in between. CDR3 bases: TGTGCCAGCAGTCTCCACATTGGAACCTATGGCTACACCTTC. Protein: CASSLHIGTYGYTF.

In its sample, this clonotype was seen a few times. This chain connects TRBV15 to TRBJ2-3; 8 nucleotides line up with TRBD2. Germline values: CDR1 LNHNV, CDR2 YYDKDF (reference sequence). This CDR3 spans 15 amino acids. The junction had 7 bases not matched to a gene; V was cut back by 6 bases and J by 2 bases. The CDR3 loop is CATRDAGGHTDTQYF. DNA of the CDR3: TGTGCCACCAGGGACGCGGGAGGTCACACAGATACGCAGTATTTT.

The V call is TRBV12-3 or TRBV12-4, the J call TRBJ2-1, with 9 bases fitting TRBD1. The trim removed 6 bases at V and 9 bases at J, leaving 15 bases unmatched. The CDR3 extends over 16 amino acids. This chain's CDR3 is CASRPQAGTGNSEQFF. In DNA form, the CDR3 reads TGTGCCAGCAGGCCACAAGCCGGGACAGGGAATTCTGAGCAGTTCTTC.

This clonotype was seen a few times. The chain employs TRBV15 and TRBJ1-1; no definite D call. Germline V gives CDR1 LNHNV, CDR2 YYDKDF (reference sequence). This CDR3 is 14 amino acids long. Trimming stripped 3 bases from V and 0 bases from J, with 8 bases between. CDR3: CATSRTVMNTEAFF. The DNA of the CDR3 is TGTGCCACCAGCAGGACCGTCATGAACACTGAAGCTTTCTTT.

The sample holds many counts of this clonotype. The gene calls are TRBV18 and TRBJ2-7; D is perhaps TRBD1 (5 bases). Germline values: CDR1 KGHSH, CDR2 LQKENI. V shed 2 bases and J shed 2 bases, with 10 bases lying between them. This CDR3 has 14 amino acids. CDR3 bases: TGTGCCAGCTCACCAGCAGGGCAGGCCTACGAGCAGTACTTC. Amino acid sequence: CASSPAGQAYEQYF.

The genes are TRBV5-1 and TRBJ2-3, with D tentatively TRBD2 (6 bases). The ends were cut back, 1 base at V and 2 bases at J, with 14 bases in the middle. The germline V gene encodes CDR1 SGHRS and CDR2 YFSETQ. There are 16 residues in the CDR3. The CDR3 reads CASSLQAGPITDTQYF. In DNA, the CDR3 is TGCGCCAGCAGCTTGCAGGCGGGACCCATCACAGATACGCAGTATTTT. Together with reference TRBV5-1 and TRBJ2-3, the CDR3 gives the full variable domain: KAGVTQTPRYLIKTRGQQVTLSCSPISGHRSVSWYQQTPGQGLQFLFEYFSETQRNKGNFPGRFSGRQFSNSRSEMNVSTLELGDSALYLCASSLQAGPITDTQYFGPGTRLTVL.

The genes are TRBV6-5 and TRBJ2-7; possible D gene TRBD1, 5 bases. The CDR3 is 14 amino acids. Germline V lookup: CDR1 MNHEY, CDR2 SVGAGI. V was trimmed by 0 bases and J by 5 bases, leaving 11 bases between them. The CDR3 sequence: CASSYSRSRDEQYF. The CDR3, as DNA: TGTGCCAGCAGTTACTCGCGGAGCAGGGACGAGCAGTACTTC.

The genes are TRBV20-1 and TRBJ2-1, with 11 bases lining up with TRBD2. Trimming at V came to 6 bases and at J to 7 bases, leaving 20 bases not matched to a gene. This CDR3 has 18 amino acids. From germline, CDR1 is DFQATT and CDR2 SNEGSKA (reference sequence). The CDR3 protein is CSAGGGPWASGRKNEQFF. The DNA for the CDR3 is TGCAGTGCGGGGGGGGGACCTTGGGCTAGCGGGAGGAAGAATGAGCAGTTCTTC.

This clonotype occurred a few times. This sequence joins TRBV6-1 and TRBJ2-1, with TRBD1 matching 8 bases. V was clipped by 5 bases and J by 1 base; unmatched bases: 7. Germline-derived CDR1 and CDR2 are MNHNS and SASEGT. This CDR3 has 16 residues. The CDR3 is CASSPNRGVSYNEQFF. The CDR3 bases are TGTGCCAGCAGTCCCAACAGGGGGGTGTCCTACAATGAGCAGTTCTTC.

This clonotype showed up many times. V usage is TRBV5-1 and J usage is TRBJ1-1, with unresolved D. Germline CDR1 reads SGHRS; CDR2 reads YFSETQ. Trimming shortened V by 3 bases and J by 0 bases, and 9 bases separated the two germline ends. This CDR3 has 14 residues. The CDR3 protein is CASSSGELNTEAFF. The CDR3 DNA sequence: TGCGCCAGCAGCTCCGGGGAGTTGAACACTGAAGCTTTCTTT.

This clonotype appeared a single time. Germline is not matched at one junction end, which may reflect a read error. The chain combines TRBV4-1 with TRBJ2-1; D possibly corresponds to TRBD2 (5 bases). This CDR3 has 16 residues. Per germline, CDR1 MGHRA and CDR2 YSYEKL. Here the CDR3 DNA reads TGCGCCAGCAGCCACAGCGAAGGGAGCTCCTACAGTGAGCAGTTCTTC. This translates into CASSHSEGSSYSEQFF.

The rearrangement uses TRBV4-2 and TRBJ2-3; possibly TRBD1 for D (5 bases). CDR3 length: 15 residues. Per germline, CDR1 LGHNA and CDR2 YNFKEQ. Trimming shortened V by 0 bases and J by 3 bases, and 10 bases separated the two germline ends. The CDR3 is CASSQDVRVTDTQYF. The CDR3 nucleotides read TGTGCCAGCAGCCAAGATGTCAGGGTTACAGATACGCAGTATTTT.

This clonotype has just a few counts. The chain joins TRBV18 to TRBJ2-3, with 15 bases identical to TRBD2. Germline CDR1 reads KGHSH; CDR2 reads LQKENI. V was clipped by 2 bases and J by 2 bases; unmatched bases: 8. The CDR3 is 19 residues long. The CDR3 loop reads CASSPTPGLAGGPTDTQYF. The CDR3 bases are TGTGCCAGCTCACCAACCCCGGGACTAGCGGGAGGTCCCACAGATACGCAGTATTTT.

This clonotype was counted only a few times. This chain uses TRBV20-1 with TRBJ1-2; D gene unclear. V was shortened by 6 bases and J by 6 bases, with 20 bases between the two germline ends. CDR1 is DFQATT and CDR2 is SNEGSKA in the germline V gene (reference sequence). CDR3 size: 14 residues. The CDR3 here is CSASNRNLVDGYTF. The DNA of the CDR3 is TGCAGTGCCAGTAATCGAAATCTCGTGGATGGCTACACCTTC.

This clonotype came up many times. The gene calls are TRBV3-1 and TRBJ1-2, with 8 bases matching TRBD1. V shed 0 bases, J shed 9 bases, and the junction held 6 bases outside the gene matches. This CDR3 has 14 amino acids. Per the germline V gene, CDR1 is LGHDT and CDR2 is YNNKEL (reference sequence). This chain's CDR3 is CASSQEDRAYRYTF. The CDR3 DNA is TGTGCCAGCAGCCAAGAGGACAGGGCATATCGCTACACCTTC.

This rearrangement joins TRBV28 to TRBJ2-1; 8 bases line up with TRBD2. V dropped 6 bases and J dropped 1; count of bases not matched to a gene: 5. Germline lookup yields CDR1 MDHEN and CDR2 SYDVKM. The CDR3 is 15 residues long. The CDR3 DNA reads TGTGCCAGCAGGGTTAGCGGGACTTCCTACAATGAGCAGTTCTTC. Translating it yields CASRVSGTSYNEQFF. The full variable domain, rest sourced from reference TRBV28 and TRBJ2-1, is DVKVTQSSRYLVKRTGEKVFLECVQDMDHENMFWYRQDPGLGLRLIYFSYDVKMKEKGDIPEGYSVSREKKERFSLILESASTNQTSMYLCASRVSGTSYNEQFFGPGTRLTVL.

This clonotype was recorded a few times. For the CDR3, the DNA is TGCGCCAGCAGCGTAGGGGGGTCGACTGGGGCCAACGTCCTGACTTTC. Its protein product is CASSVGGSTGANVLTF. The chain combines TRBV5-1 with TRBJ2-6; D tentatively fits TRBD1 or TRBD2 (6 bases each). Germline V gene sequence: CDR1 SGHRS, CDR2 YFSETQ. CDR3 size: 16 residues. The germline V and J ends were trimmed by 4 bases and 2 bases, with 13 bases remaining between them.

This clonotype has only a few counts. V is TRBV3-1 and J is TRBJ1-6; tentatively, D is TRBD1 (5 bases). With 2 bases removed from V and 8 bases from J, the gap between germline ends came to 10 bases. Germline V gives CDR1 LGHDT, CDR2 YNNKEL (reference sequence). This CDR3 region has 14 residues. The CDR3 region is CASSQQLGDSPLHF. The CDR3 DNA is TGTGCCAGCAGCCAACAGCTGGGGGATTCACCCCTCCACTTT.

This chain uses TRBV10-3 with TRBJ1-1, with 11 positions matching TRBD1. Germline V gene data show CDR1 as ENHRY and CDR2 as SYGVKD. The CDR3 runs to 14 residues. V lost 5 bases, J lost 5 bases, and 4 bases stayed unmatched. The CDR3 DNA sequence: TGTGCCATCAGTCGGACAGGGGGCATGACTGAAGCTTTCTTT. This codes for CAISRTGGMTEAFF.